Listed below are T cell receptor beta chains from one sample, sequenced in a study of post-analysis software for immune sequencing data. TCRdb analysed the PCR reads with MiXCR anew, one entry per CDR3 protein. The sample has roughly 700,000 distinct CDR3 sequences, about 27% seen once. Sequencing was done on a sample of blood. The receptors were sampled from a girl aged 10 to 17 with multiple sclerosis. The CDR3 runs from the conserved cysteine through the conserved F or W. Each record gives: clone size, V gene, J gene, D gene, CDR3 DNA, CDR3 protein. A D gene is named only where the DNA matches it firmly. Size is stated for part of the rows, as once, few or many counts, or as a class when the clone is expanded.

.	TRBV7-2	TRBJ2-5	TRBD2	TGTGCCAGCAGCTTAGCCCTAGCGGAGTACAGGGAGACCCAGTACTTC	CASSLALAEYRETQYF
few	TRBV4-3	TRBJ2-7	.	TGCGCCAGCAGCCAAGCTAGACAAACTCCCGAGCAGTACTTC	CASSQARQTPEQYF
.	TRBV20-1	TRBJ1-5	.	TGCAGTGCTGGTCCCGCTTCCGGGCCCCAGCATTTT	CSAGPASGPQHF
few	TRBV10-3	TRBJ1-2	.	TGTGCCATCAGTGTTGGACTAGATGGCTACACCTTC	CAISVGLDGYTF
few	TRBV20-1	TRBJ2-1	TRBD2	TGCAGTGCTCACCTCCTGGCGGGAGGGAAAGGGGATGAGCAGTTCTTC	CSAHLLAGGKGDEQFF
.	TRBV5-1	TRBJ2-3	.	TGCGCCAGCAGCCCGTGGGGGGATACTAGCACAGATACGCAGTATTTT	CASSPWGDTSTDTQYF
.	TRBV6-2/TRBV6-3	TRBJ2-7	.	TGTGCCAGCACCCGACGGCCGGGACCCTTCCGCGAATACGAGCAGTACTTC	CASTRRPGPFREYEQYF
.	TRBV7-9	TRBJ2-7	.	TGTGCCAGCAGCTCGGACAGCCCCTACGAGCAGTACTTC	CASSSDSPYEQYF
.	TRBV11-2	TRBJ2-5	.	TGTGCCAGCAGCTTAGAAGTGGGTCGGGAGACCCAGTACTTC	CASSLEVGRETQYF
.	TRBV15	TRBJ2-1	TRBD2	TGTGCCACCAGCAGACAACGAGCGGGAGGTGGAAATGAGCAGTTCTTC	CATSRQRAGGGNEQFF
.	TRBV27	TRBJ1-1	TRBD1	TGTGCCAGCAGTGGACAGGGGGCCGTCACTGAAGCTTTCTTT	CASSGQGAVTEAFF
.	TRBV7-9	TRBJ2-7	.	TGTGCCAGCAGCCAAGACAAGCACTCCTACGAGCAGTACTTC	CASSQDKHSYEQYF
few	TRBV5-1	TRBJ2-1	TRBD2	TGCGCCAGCAGTAGCGGGAGTAACTACAATGAGCAGTTCTTC	CASSSGSNYNEQFF
few	TRBV7-8	TRBJ2-5	.	TGTGCCAGCAGCTTTGCCGGGTTGGAGGAGACCCAGTACTTC	CASSFAGLEETQYF
.	TRBV28	TRBJ1-6	.	TGTGCCAGCACCATTAACTCCCTTGGGTCACCCCTCCACTTT	CASTINSLGSPLHF
.	TRBV7-8	TRBJ1-2	.	TGTGCCAGCAGCTTCCTACCGCATCGGAACTATGGCTACACCTTC	CASSFLPHRNYGYTF
.	TRBV9	TRBJ2-1	.	TGTGCCAGCAGCGTGGACACACTGGGGAATGAGCAGTTCTTC	CASSVDTLGNEQFF